One and the same sample provided the 20 T cell receptor beta chains below, sequenced in a study of OX40 agonist ivuxolimab in advanced cancers. The repertoire was sequenced with immunoSEQ multiplex PCR; TCRdb's copy has only in-frame clones and lacks some. The repertoire holds some 47,000 clones, with 75% to 85% as singletons. Sequenced material: CD4+ or CD8+ T cells sorted from blood, taken in a trial of the OX40 agonist ivuxolimab. These receptors were taken from an adult with an advanced solid tumor such as melanoma, head and neck, liver or kidney cancer.

The sample holds one count of this clone. CDR3 coding DNA: TGTGCCAGCAGTTACTCCCCGCTCTACGAGCAGTACTTC. Protein product: CASSYSPLYEQYF. The chain recombines TRBV6-5 with TRBJ2-7; D ambiguous. The V gene's germline CDR1 is MNHEY and CDR2 SVGAGI. With 0 bases removed from V and 3 bases from J, the gap between germline ends came to 6 bases. This CDR3 has 13 amino acids.

In its sample, this clone is medium-sized. The CDR3 nucleotides are TGTGCCAGTAGTATAACCGGATTGACAGGGGGCGCCGAGACCCAGTACTTC. It is translated as CASSITGLTGGAETQYF. The chain employs TRBV19 and TRBJ2-5, with TRBD1 matching 10 bases. Looked up from germline, CDR1 is LNHDA and CDR2 is SQIVND (reference sequence). This CDR3 contains 17 residues. V shed 2 bases and J 5 bases; nucleotides not matched to a gene: 11.

The CDR3, as DNA: TGTGCCAGCTCACGAGCGAGCGACACTGAAGCTTTCTTT. Its translation: CASSRASDTEAFF. The chain has TRBV18 and TRBJ1-1; unclear D gene. Germline V CDR1 and CDR2: KGHSH, LQKENI. The CDR3 extends over 13 amino acids. V lost 4 bases, J lost 3 bases, and 9 bases lay in between. Variable domain in full (rest from reference TRBV18 and TRBJ1-1): NAGVMQNPRHLVRRRGQEARLRCSPMKGHSHVYWYRQLPEEGLKFMVYLQKENIIDESGMPKERFSAEFPKEGPSILRIQQVVRGDSAAYFCASSRASDTEAFFGQGTRLTVV.

J is TRBJ2-3 and V is TRBV4-1, with 9 bases lining up with TRBD2. CDR3 length equals 17 residues. Germline trimming cut 0 bases from V and 4 bases from J; bases unmatched to any gene: 8. Looked up from germline, CDR1 is MGHRA and CDR2 is YSYEKL. CDR3 in DNA: TGCGCCAGCAGCCAAGAAAATAGCGGGAGAGGAGCAGATACGCAGTATTTT. Its protein is CASSQENSGRGADTQYF.

The V call is TRBV13, the J call TRBJ2-3; 10 nucleotides line up with TRBD2. Unmatched junction bases numbered 8, after V lost 4 bases and J lost 7 bases. Per the germline V gene, CDR1 is PRHDT and CDR2 is FYEKMQ (reference sequence). The CDR3 is 15 amino acids. Here the CDR3 reads CASSSGLAGAYTQYF. The CDR3 nucleotides read TGTGCCAGCAGCTCTGGCCTAGCGGGGGCGTATACGCAGTATTTT.

The gene calls are TRBV6-1 and TRBJ1-5; the D gene is possibly TRBD1 (6 bases). Germline V gene sequence: CDR1 MNHNS, CDR2 SASEGT. This CDR3 region has 17 residues. V was pared by 3 bases and J by 2 bases, with 17 bases between. The CDR3 nucleotides are TGTGCCAGCAGTGATAAGGGGAGTAGGACAGGCAATCAGCCCCAGCATTTT. This translates into CASSDKGSRTGNQPQHF.

Here the CDR3 DNA reads TGTGCCAGCACCCTGGGGCTATACGAGCAGTACTTC. Translated, it gives CASTLGLYEQYF. The chain recombines TRBV28 with TRBJ2-7; D might be TRBD1 (5 bases). Germline CDR1 and CDR2: MDHEN and SYDVKM. V shed 7 bases and J shed 4 bases, with 11 bases lying between them. The CDR3 contains 12 residues.

This clone showed up just a few times. In the same sample, other DNA sequences code for this CDR3. J is TRBJ1-6 and V is TRBV6-1, with 10 bases fitting TRBD1. There are 16 residues in the CDR3. Germline CDR1 reads MNHNS; CDR2 reads SASEGT. The V and J ends lost 4 bases and 3 bases, in that order; junction bases with no gene match: 3. The CDR3 here is CASSGQGANYNSPLHF. CDR3 DNA: TGTGCCAGCAGTGGACAGGGGGCAAACTATAATTCACCCCTCCACTTT.

The chain couples TRBV25-1 to TRBJ2-2; TRBD1 might be the D (5 bases). From germline, CDR1 is MGHDK and CDR2 SYGVNS. This CDR3 is built from 13 residues. V gave up 5 bases and J gave up 7 bases, with 11 bases separating them. CDR3 nucleotide sequence: TGTGCCAGCAGTATCAGGGCGGACGGGGAGCTGTTTTTT. Its protein is CASSIRADGELFF. Full variable domain (remainder filled in from reference TRBV25-1 and TRBJ2-2): EADIYQTPRYLVIGTGKKITLECSQTMGHDKMYWYQQDPGMELHLIHYSYGVNSTEKGDLSSESTVSRIRTEHFPLTLESARPSHTSQYLCASSIRADGELFFGEGSRLTVL.

The chain joins TRBV18 to TRBJ2-1, with a weak D call TRBD1 (5 bases). The CDR3 consists of 12 residues. V was shortened by 3 bases and J by 7 bases, with 7 bases between the two germline ends. The V gene's germline CDR1 is KGHSH and CDR2 LQKENI. CDR3 sequence reads: CASSPQGNEQFF. The CDR3 region has the DNA TGTGCCAGCTCACCGCAGGGAAATGAGCAGTTCTTC.

The chain uses TRBV5-6 and TRBJ2-1, with a weak D call TRBD2 (6 bases). The CDR3 consists of 11 residues. In germline, CDR1 is SGHDT, CDR2 YYEEEE. The V end lost 4 bases, the J end lost 9 bases, and 8 bases lay between the germline ends. CDR3: CASSEAGEQFF. CDR3 nucleotides: TGTGCCAGCAGCGAAGCGGGTGAGCAGTTCTTC.

There are a few counts of this clone. V and J are TRBV19 and TRBJ1-1; D is uncertain. This CDR3 comprises 13 residues. Germline CDR1 and CDR2: LNHDA and SQIVND (reference sequence). The V end was cut by 5 bases, the J end by 2 bases, with 9 bases between. CDR3 in amino acids: CASSSQINTEAFF. For the CDR3, the DNA is TGTGCCAGTAGTTCGCAGATTAACACTGAAGCTTTCTTT. The full variable domain, rest sourced from reference TRBV19 and TRBJ1-1, is DGGITQSPKYLFRKEGQNVTLSCEQNLNHDAMYWYRQDPGQGLRLIYYSQIVNDFQKGDIAEGYSVSREKKESFPLTVTSAQKNPTAFYLCASSSQINTEAFFGQGTRLTVV.

This sequence joins TRBV11-3 and TRBJ2-1, with 15 bases that match TRBD2. The junction had 3 bases not matched to a gene; V was cut back by 1 base and J by 11 bases. Per the germline V gene, CDR1 is SGHNT and CDR2 is YENEEA. The CDR3 is 15 residues long. Written as DNA, the CDR3 is TGTGCCAGCAGCTTAGGGACTAGCGGGAGGGCCCAGCAGTTCTTC. Translating gives CASSLGTSGRAQQFF.

This chain links TRBV19 with TRBJ2-2, with TRBD2 matching over 8 bases. CDR1 LNHDA and CDR2 SQIVND come from the germline V gene (reference sequence). This CDR3 has 15 amino acids. V dropped 5 bases and J dropped 2; count of bases not matched to a gene: 4. The CDR3 is CASSPTSGNTGELFF. CDR3 in DNA: TGTGCCAGTAGTCCCACTAGCGGTAACACCGGGGAGCTGTTTTTT.

The chain employs TRBV7-2 and TRBJ2-7, with D maybe TRBD2 (6 bases). The CDR3 totals 17 residues. V shed 1 base and J shed 3 bases, with 19 bases lying between them. The V gene's germline CDR1 is SGHTA and CDR2 FQGNSA. Here the CDR3 reads CASSLEPTSYFLYEQYF. CDR3 DNA sequence: TGTGCCAGCAGCTTAGAGCCCACTAGCTATTTTCTCTACGAGCAGTACTTC.

This sequence joins TRBV6-4 and TRBJ2-2; D call uncertain. CDR1 is MRHNA and CDR2 is SNTAGT in the germline V gene. The V end lost 2 bases, the J end lost 8 bases, and 15 bases lay between the germline ends. CDR3 length equals 15 residues. This CDR3 is CASSDQASSFGELFF. Here the CDR3 DNA reads TGTGCCAGCAGTGACCAGGCATCAAGTTTTGGGGAGCTGTTTTTT.

The rearrangement uses TRBV30 and TRBJ1-5; D is unclear. Per the germline V gene, CDR1 is GTSNPN and CDR2 is SVGIG (reference sequence). The V end lost 0 bases, the J end lost 7 bases, and 10 bases lay between the germline ends. The CDR3 has 13 residues. The CDR3 spells CAWSVGWRQPQHF. DNA for the CDR3: TGTGCCTGGAGTGTAGGGTGGCGCCAGCCCCAGCATTTT.

The gene calls are TRBV7-9 and TRBJ2-5; a possible D gene is TRBD1 (5 bases). The CDR3 totals 15 residues. Germline V gene lookup returns CDR1 SEHNR and CDR2 FQNEAQ (reference sequence). With 2 bases removed from V and 5 bases from J, the gap between germline ends came to 15 bases. The CDR3 bases are TGTGCCAGCAGCTTAACTGGGGCCCCACGGGAGACCCAGTACTTC. It translates to CASSLTGAPRETQYF.

The chain's CDR3 is CASSPSGLAGTDTQYF. The CDR3 DNA reads as TGTGCCAGCTCACCATCGGGACTAGCGGGGACAGATACGCAGTATTTT. The V gene is TRBV18, the J gene TRBJ2-3, with 13 positions matching TRBD2. Germline values: CDR1 KGHSH, CDR2 LQKENI. Unmatched junction bases numbered 2, after V lost 2 bases and J lost 3 bases. The CDR3 has 16 residues.

The CDR3 spells CASSKLPNLPIAFF. The CDR3 DNA reads as TGTGCCAGCAGCAAGCTACCCAACCTCCCGATAGCGTTCTTC. V is TRBV7-2 and J is TRBJ2-1; D is ambiguous. CDR3 size: 14 residues. The germline V gene encodes CDR1 SGHTA and CDR2 FQGNSA. V was trimmed by 5 bases and J by 15 bases, leaving 23 bases between them.